The 25 T cell receptor beta chains reported below all come from one sample, sequenced in a study of beta chain features in type 1 diabetes. Study-level points and caveats: All four CD4+ subsets from Type 1 diabetes patients carried moderately but significantly shorter TCRB CDR3s.

What was sequenced were expressed TCRB transcripts, since all of the isolated RNA had been reverse transcribed. Sequenced by immunoSEQ multiplex PCR; TCRdb stores in-frame clones only, minus some. The data contain over 20,000 clones, about 49% of them singletons. Their cognate antigens are unknown. Sequences were obtained from stem cell memory CD4+ T cells from blood. The receptors were gathered from a man in his thirties or forties with type 1 diabetes.

The rearrangement joins TRBV7-2 to TRBJ1-5; D is unresolved. The CDR3 has 12 amino acids. CDR1 is SGHTA, CDR2 FQGNSA, per germline. The V gene lost 5 bases and the J gene lost 8 bases, with 10 bases spanning the gap. The CDR3 sequence is CASSPRLEPQHF. The CDR3 bases are TGTGCCAGCAGCCCCCGGTTAGAGCCCCAGCATTTT.

In this sample, this clone turned up once. The CDR3 region has the DNA TGTGCCAGCAGCTTCGGACCCGGGACAGGGGGCCGTCAGCCCCAGCATTTT. Translation: CASSFGPGTGGRQPQHF. The chain employs TRBV5-6 and TRBJ1-5; 12 bases are a match to TRBD1. There are 17 residues in the CDR3. The V gene's germline CDR1 is SGHDT and CDR2 YYEEEE. V lost 2 bases to trimming and J lost 6 bases; unmatched junction nucleotides: 9. The whole variable domain, filled in from reference TRBV5-6 and TRBJ1-5, reads DAGVTQSPTHLIKTRGQQVTLRCSPKSGHDTVSWYQQALGQGPQFIFQYYEEEERQRGNFPDRFSGHQFPNYSSELNVNALLLGDSALYLCASSFGPGTGGRQPQHFGDGTRLSIL.

This clone was counted a few times. This rearrangement joins TRBV6-1 to TRBJ2-7; D might be TRBD1 (5 bases). The CDR3 is 11 residues long. The V end lost 10 bases, the J end lost 6 bases, and 13 bases lay between the germline ends. The germline V gene encodes CDR1 MNHNS and CDR2 SASEGT. The CDR3 sequence: CATRTFGEQYF. Written as DNA, the CDR3 is TGTGCCACCAGGACATTCGGCGAGCAGTACTTC.

V is TRBV18 and J is TRBJ1-3; no clear D. This CDR3 is 14 amino acids long. CDR1 KGHSH and CDR2 LQKENI come from the germline V gene. V was trimmed by 3 bases and J by 2 bases, leaving 8 bases between them. The CDR3 bases are TGTGCCAGCTCACCGGGAGTGGCTGGAAACACCATATATTTT. This sequence encodes CASSPGVAGNTIYF.

This clone has more than one count but fewer than ten. V usage is TRBV27 and J usage is TRBJ2-1; D may be TRBD2 (5 bases). The V end lost 0 bases, the J end lost 2 bases, and 14 bases lay between the germline ends. The CDR3 length is 17 residues. Germline V CDR1 and CDR2: MNHEY, SMNVEV (reference sequence). The CDR3 is CASSLSAREWTYNEQFF. CDR3 DNA sequence: TGTGCCAGCAGTTTATCTGCCCGGGAATGGACCTACAATGAGCAGTTCTTC.

The chain uses TRBV6-1 and TRBJ1-1, with D perhaps TRBD1 (5 bases). Germline V gives CDR1 MNHNS, CDR2 SASEGT. Between the trimmed V and J ends, which lost 9 bases and 1 base, there was a span of 15 bases. CDR3 length: 14 residues. The CDR3 is CASEGPDRNTEAFF. The CDR3 region has the DNA TGTGCCAGTGAAGGACCTGACAGGAACACTGAAGCTTTCTTT.

V usage is TRBV11-2 and J usage is TRBJ2-2; maybe TRBD1 (5 bases). V was shortened by 3 bases and J by 5 bases, with 19 bases between the two germline ends. The CDR3 consists of 17 residues. The germline V gene encodes CDR1 SGHAT and CDR2 FQNNGV. CDR3 sequence reads: CASSFPTRDPVTGELFF. CDR3 sequence (DNA): TGTGCCAGCAGCTTCCCAACCAGGGATCCGGTTACCGGGGAGCTGTTTTTT.

This clone has just a few counts. J is TRBJ2-7 and V is TRBV27; TRBD1 matches 7 bases. In germline, CDR1 is MNHEY, CDR2 SMNVEV (reference sequence). V lost 6 bases to trimming and J lost 3 bases; unmatched junction nucleotides: 5. The CDR3 spans 13 residues. The CDR3 DNA reads as TGTGCCAGCAGGGGACAGAAAAGCTACGAGCAGTACTTC. Residues: CASRGQKSYEQYF.

This chain uses TRBV21-1 with TRBJ1-5; TRBD1 was called by the table and not checked on the DNA. TRBV21-1 is designated a pseudogene. This CDR3 has 19 amino acids. CDR3 bases: TGTGCCAGCAGCAAAAGACCCGAGACAGTTCTTTATAGCAATCAGCCCCAGCATTTT. Translated, it gives CASSKRPETVLYSNQPQHF.

This clone was seen a few times. The gene calls are TRBV9 and TRBJ2-7; 9 bases align to TRBD1. V shed 2 bases, J shed 3 bases, and the junction held 6 bases outside the gene matches. The CDR3 covers 15 residues. Germline V lookup: CDR1 SGDLS, CDR2 YYNGEE. Here the CDR3 DNA reads TGTGCCAGCAGCGTCGACAGGGGGTATATCTACGAGCAGTACTTC. Its protein is CASSVDRGYIYEQYF.

J is TRBJ1-3 and V is TRBV4-2; 7 bases align to TRBD1. Trimming cost V 4 bases and J 0 bases; bases outside gene matches: 9. The CDR3 runs 17 residues. Germline values: CDR1 LGHNA, CDR2 YNFKEQ. The CDR3 here is CASSRFKGAGSGNTIYF. CDR3 nucleotide sequence: TGTGCCAGCAGCCGCTTTAAGGGGGCGGGCTCTGGAAACACCATATATTTT.

This clone showed up just a few times. The CDR3 protein is CATSRDHGGVETQYF. Here the CDR3 DNA reads TGTGCCACCAGCAGAGATCACGGCGGGGTTGAGACCCAGTACTTC. The chain joins TRBV15 to TRBJ2-5; D is possibly TRBD2 (6 bases). V was shortened by 0 bases and J by 5 bases, with 13 bases between the two germline ends. Germline V CDR1 and CDR2: LNHNV, YYDKDF (reference sequence). The length of the CDR3 is 15 residues.

This clone occurred a few times. In DNA form, the CDR3 reads TGTGCCTGGAGTTCCAACAGGGGGCTAACAGATACGCAGTATTTT. Protein product: CAWSSNRGLTDTQYF. The gene calls are TRBV30 and TRBJ2-3; 9 bases line up with TRBD1. Per germline, CDR1 GTSNPN and CDR2 SVGIG (reference sequence). Trimming removed 2 bases from V and 3 bases from J; junction bases left unmatched: 6. There are 15 residues in the CDR3.

V gene TRBV30 combines with J gene TRBJ2-6; no definite D call. The CDR3 is 16 residues long. Germline-derived CDR1 and CDR2 are GTSNPN and SVGIG (reference sequence). The V and J ends lost 8 bases and 1 base respectively, with 18 bases between them. CDR3 sequence reads: CAIRTGLVSGANVLTF. In DNA, the CDR3 is TGTGCCATAAGAACGGGTCTTGTTTCTGGGGCCAACGTCCTGACTTTC.

This rearrangement joins TRBV6-5 to TRBJ1-1, with 8 bases that match TRBD1. The CDR3 has 14 residues. V lost 6 bases, J lost 4 bases, and 7 bases stayed unmatched. The V gene's germline CDR1 is MNHEY and CDR2 SVGAGI. CDR3 sequence: CASRPGQGITEAFF. The CDR3 nucleotides are TGTGCCAGCAGACCAGGACAGGGAATCACTGAAGCTTTCTTT.

Written as DNA, the CDR3 is TGTGCCAGCAGTACCAGACAGGGATATGTCTCCCAGTACTTC. It translates to CASSTRQGYVSQYF. The genes are TRBV6-6 and TRBJ2-5, with TRBD1 matching over 7 bases. CDR1 and CDR2 from the germline V gene are MNHNY and SVGAGI (reference sequence). Trimming took 5 bases from V and 9 from J; bases not matched to a gene: 12. The CDR3 is made up of 14 amino acids.

This clone was detected a few times. This chain uses TRBV5-4 with TRBJ1-1; D is perhaps TRBD1 (5 bases). V was shortened by 0 bases and J by 2 bases, with 11 bases between the two germline ends. From germline, CDR1 is SGHNT and CDR2 YYREEE (reference sequence). This CDR3 is built from 15 residues. This chain's CDR3 is CASSLAQGGNTEAFF. DNA of the CDR3: TGTGCCAGCAGCTTGGCGCAGGGAGGAAACACTGAAGCTTTCTTT.

This clone came up a few times. The chain is built from TRBV5-1 and TRBJ2-1; 9 positions match TRBD2. Per the germline V gene, CDR1 is SGHRS and CDR2 is YFSETQ. V lost 1 base and J lost 4; bases outside the gene matches: 3. The CDR3 has 15 amino acids. CDR3 nucleotide sequence: TGCGCCAGCAGCTTGATAAGCGGGGGGTACAATGAGCAGTTCTTC. Residues: CASSLISGGYNEQFF.

This chain joins TRBV7-2 and TRBJ1-2; perhaps TRBD1 as D (5 bases). The CDR3 runs to 14 residues. Germline assignment: CDR1 SGHTA and CDR2 FQGNSA. V shed 2 bases and J shed 4 bases, with 11 bases lying between them. CDR3 region: CASSLTGSTYGYTF. CDR3 DNA: TGTGCCAGCAGCTTAACAGGATCTACCTATGGCTACACCTTC.

The V gene is TRBV25-1, the J gene TRBJ2-7, with D possibly being TRBD1 (6 bases). Germline V gene lookup returns CDR1 MGHDK and CDR2 SYGVNS. Trimming cost V 7 bases and J 0 bases, with 13 bases left between them. CDR3 size: 14 residues. The DNA of the CDR3 is TGTGCCAGCAAAGAACAGGGTTCCTCCTACGAGCAGTACTTC. Encoded protein: CASKEQGSSYEQYF.

There are a few counts of this clone. J is TRBJ2-1 and V is TRBV5-1; D is perhaps TRBD1 (6 bases). Trimming shortened V by 0 bases and J by 8 bases, and 15 bases separated the two germline ends. The CDR3 covers 15 residues. Germline V gene sequence: CDR1 SGHRS, CDR2 YFSETQ. The CDR3 loop reads CASSLEGGARDEQFF. CDR3 bases: TGCGCCAGCAGCTTGGAAGGGGGAGCCCGTGATGAGCAGTTCTTC.

V gene TRBV19 combines with J gene TRBJ2-2, with 7 bases identical to TRBD1. Germline V gene lookup returns CDR1 LNHDA and CDR2 SQIVND (reference sequence). V was pared by 8 bases and J by 4 bases, with 7 bases of the junction left unmatched. CDR3 length: 14 residues. The CDR3 region has the DNA TGTGCCAGTTACAGGGGTCAAACCACCGGGGAGCTGTTTTTT. Encoded protein: CASYRGQTTGELFF. Drawing the rest from reference TRBV19 and TRBJ2-2, the complete variable domain is DGGITQSPKYLFRKEGQNVTLSCEQNLNHDAMYWYRQDPGQGLRLIYYSQIVNDFQKGDIAEGYSVSREKKESFPLTVTSAQKNPTAFYLCASYRGQTTGELFFGEGSRLTVL.

There are a few counts of this clone. This chain joins TRBV30 and TRBJ2-6; no reliable D call. Trimming took 0 bases from V and 0 from J, leaving 6 bases between them. Germline V gene lookup returns CDR1 GTSNPN and CDR2 SVGIG (reference sequence). CDR3 length: 15 amino acids. For the CDR3, the DNA is TGTGCCTGGAGTGTACTCCCCTCTGGGGCCAACGTCCTGACTTTC. Its protein is CAWSVLPSGANVLTF.

The chain links TRBV11-2 to TRBJ2-1, with 9 bases lining up with TRBD2. CDR3 length equals 17 residues. The J segment lost 4 bases and the V segment lost 5 bases, leaving 12 bases of the junction unmatched. Germline V CDR1 and CDR2: SGHAT, FQNNGV. CDR3 DNA: TGTGCCAGCAGCCGCGGGGCTAGCGGGACGAGATACAATGAGCAGTTCTTC. Its protein is CASSRGASGTRYNEQFF.

This clone was detected a few times. The chain carries TRBV2 and TRBJ1-5, with 9 bases aligning to TRBD1. Per the germline V gene, CDR1 is SNHLY and CDR2 is FYNNEI. With 8 bases clipped from V and 6 bases from J, the junction kept 8 bases outside the gene matches. The CDR3 contains 14 residues. The CDR3 DNA sequence: TGTGCCAGCTCGACAGGGGGTCGAAGTCAGCCCCAGCATTTT. It yields the protein CASSTGGRSQPQHF.